Listed here are 18 T cell receptor beta chains from one sample, sequenced in a study of shared clonotypes between healthy human individuals. Repertoires were generated with immunoSEQ multiplex PCR, while TCRdb's copy carries only in-frame clones and drops some. The sample comprises over a million clones, under 99% of which are singletons, and roughly 0.4% rests with the top ten. Sequencing was carried out using naive CD4+ T cells sorted from blood. This sample's subset: CD45RA+ positively selected. All receptors derive from a man aged 30 to 45 in good health.

The genes are TRBV7-9 and TRBJ2-7; 9 nucleotides align to TRBD2. Germline CDR1 and CDR2: SEHNR and FQNEAQ (reference sequence). With V trimmed by 3 bases and J by 0 bases, 6 bases remained unmatched. This CDR3 comprises 16 residues. CDR3 sequence reads: CASSFETSGSSYEQYF. CDR3 nucleotide sequence: TGTGCCAGCAGCTTCGAGACTAGCGGCTCCTCCTACGAGCAGTACTTC.

The chain employs TRBV7-3 and TRBJ1-1; perhaps TRBD1 as D (5 bases). This CDR3 is 14 amino acids long. CDR1 is SGHTA and CDR2 is FQGTGA in the germline V gene. V shed 6 bases and J shed 3 bases, with 14 bases lying between them. The CDR3 region has the DNA TGTGCCAGCAGAAGAGGGGAGGGACACACTGAAGCTTTCTTT. Its translation: CASRRGEGHTEAFF.

The V call is TRBV19, the J call TRBJ2-2; a possible D gene is TRBD1 (5 bases). This CDR3 comprises 14 residues. Per germline, CDR1 LNHDA and CDR2 SQIVND (reference sequence). The V gene lost 5 bases and the J gene lost 4 bases, with 11 bases spanning the gap. In DNA, the CDR3 is TGTGCCAGTAGTGTCAGGGTGAGCACCGGGGAGCTGTTTTTT. It translates to CASSVRVSTGELFF.

This clone was found once. The rearrangement joins TRBV7-8 to TRBJ1-1, with D unclear. Germline CDR1 is SGHVS and CDR2 is FQNEAQ. With 5 bases removed from V and 0 bases from J, the gap between germline ends came to 13 bases. The CDR3 spans 15 residues. CDR3 nucleotide sequence: TGTGCCAGCAGCACTCTCGCACAGATGAACACTGAAGCTTTCTTT. It is translated as CASSTLAQMNTEAFF.

The rearrangement joins TRBV6-5 to TRBJ2-1; TRBD1 or TRBD2 may be the D gene (5 bases each). Trimming cost V 2 bases and J 5 bases, with 13 bases left between them. This CDR3 has 15 residues. CDR1 and CDR2 from the germline V gene are MNHEY and SVGAGI. The CDR3: CASSYTPMGDNEQFF. The CDR3 nucleotides read TGTGCCAGCAGTTACACCCCTATGGGGGACAATGAGCAGTTCTTC.

This chain joins TRBV30 and TRBJ2-1; maybe TRBD2 (6 bases). V lost 0 bases to trimming and J lost 12 bases, with 21 bases between them. Germline V gene sequence: CDR1 GTSNPN, CDR2 SVGIG (reference sequence). The CDR3 totals 15 residues. CDR3 residues: CAWSVTIGVAGTQFF. CDR3 DNA sequence: TGTGCCTGGAGTGTTACAATTGGGGTGGCGGGAACGCAGTTCTTC.

The chain joins TRBV9 to TRBJ2-7, with 9 bases fitting TRBD2. The germline gives CDR1 SGDLS, CDR2 YYNGEE. The J segment lost 2 bases and the V segment lost 4 bases, leaving 7 bases of the junction unmatched. The CDR3 runs to 15 residues. The CDR3 loop is CASSSQGLAAYEQYF. The CDR3 region has the DNA TGTGCCAGCAGCTCCCAGGGACTAGCAGCCTACGAGCAGTACTTC.

The chain uses TRBV6-1 and TRBJ2-3; D is unresolved. From germline, CDR1 is MNHNS and CDR2 SASEGT. The V end lost 6 bases, the J end lost 4 bases, and 11 bases lay between the germline ends. The CDR3 has 13 amino acids. The CDR3 is CASRFWWADTQYF. CDR3 sequence (DNA): TGTGCCAGCAGATTCTGGTGGGCAGATACGCAGTATTTT.

The rearrangement links TRBV2 to TRBJ2-7; 12 nucleotides agree with TRBD2. Germline CDR1 SNHLY, CDR2 FYNNEI. The ends lost 4 bases at V and 0 bases at J; junction bases unmatched: 7. CDR3 length: 17 amino acids. Here the CDR3 reads CASSAPGLAGISYEQYF. The CDR3 DNA follows: TGTGCCAGCAGTGCTCCAGGACTAGCGGGAATCTCCTACGAGCAGTACTTC.

The chain employs TRBV5-8 and TRBJ2-5; 9 nucleotides align to TRBD1. The CDR3 totals 14 residues. Germline V gene lookup returns CDR1 SGHTS and CDR2 YDEGEE. Trimming removed 10 bases from V and 4 bases from J; junction bases left unmatched: 11. CDR3 region: CAARGQGFSETQYF. DNA for the CDR3: TGTGCCGCCAGGGGACAGGGTTTTTCAGAGACCCAGTACTTC.

The chain links TRBV2 to TRBJ1-1; D perhaps matches TRBD1 (5 bases). The V gene lost 3 bases and the J gene lost 0 bases, with 8 bases spanning the gap. The germline gives CDR1 SNHLY, CDR2 FYNNEI. CDR3 length equals 14 residues. CDR3 protein: CASSEWGVNTEAFF. CDR3 sequence (DNA): TGTGCCAGCAGTGAGTGGGGGGTGAACACTGAAGCTTTCTTT.

The V gene is TRBV4-1, the J gene TRBJ2-3, with 10 bases matching TRBD1. V was clipped by 4 bases and J by 7 bases; unmatched bases: 8. From germline, CDR1 is MGHRA and CDR2 YSYEKL. The CDR3 is made up of 15 amino acids. The CDR3 sequence: CASSRPGTGDHTQYF. CDR3 bases: TGCGCCAGCAGCCGACCCGGGACAGGGGACCATACGCAGTATTTT.

This rearrangement joins TRBV7-9 to TRBJ2-7; D is unclear. The CDR3 is made up of 13 amino acids. Trimming took off 1 base at V and 4 bases at J, with 8 bases between the two ends. Germline CDR1 and CDR2: SEHNR and FQNEAQ (reference sequence). The CDR3 nucleotides are TGTGCCAGCAGCTTAGGAGGTGTGTACGAGCAGTACTTC. Protein product: CASSLGGVYEQYF.

This rearrangement joins TRBV30 to TRBJ1-2; 7 bases fit TRBD1. Germline CDR1 reads GTSNPN; CDR2 reads SVGIG (reference sequence). CDR3 size: 14 residues. Trimming at V came to 3 bases and at J to 5 bases, leaving 9 bases not matched to a gene. Here the CDR3 reads CAWSGTALWYGYTF. The DNA for the CDR3 is TGTGCCTGGAGCGGGACAGCATTATGGTATGGCTACACCTTC.

The chain uses TRBV19 and TRBJ1-2; TRBD1 might be the D (5 bases). Germline V gene sequence: CDR1 LNHDA, CDR2 SQIVND (reference sequence). The CDR3 contains 16 residues. V lost 2 bases and J 5 bases, leaving 18 bases between the germline ends. The CDR3 loop is CASSIPLLGTEYGYTF. Here the CDR3 DNA reads TGTGCCAGTAGTATACCCCTCCTCGGGACGGAGTATGGCTACACCTTC.

The J gene is TRBJ2-7, the V gene TRBV10-3; possible D gene TRBD1, 6 bases. V dropped 6 bases and J dropped 3 bases, with 21 bases sitting between them. This CDR3 spans 16 amino acids. Germline-derived CDR1 and CDR2 are ENHRY and SYGVKD. Here the CDR3 DNA reads TGTGCCATCAGGGCTTCCGTTTTCGGGACAAACTACGAGCAGTACTTC. Amino acid sequence: CAIRASVFGTNYEQYF.

J is TRBJ2-2 and V is TRBV13; D may be TRBD1 (5 bases). Germline V CDR1 and CDR2: PRHDT, FYEKMQ (reference sequence). V lost 5 bases to trimming and J lost 2 bases, with 12 bases between them. The CDR3 is 15 amino acids. The CDR3 reads CASSPGIRNTGELFF. CDR3 bases: TGTGCCAGCAGCCCAGGGATAAGAAACACCGGGGAGCTGTTTTTT.

The chain uses TRBV15 and TRBJ2-1; D not resolved. The V and J ends lost 3 bases and 8 bases respectively, with 8 bases between them. The CDR3 runs 12 residues. Germline CDR1 and CDR2: LNHNV and YYDKDF (reference sequence). The CDR3 DNA sequence: TGTGCCACCAGCAGTACAAACTATGAGCAGTTCTTC. It is translated as CATSSTNYEQFF.